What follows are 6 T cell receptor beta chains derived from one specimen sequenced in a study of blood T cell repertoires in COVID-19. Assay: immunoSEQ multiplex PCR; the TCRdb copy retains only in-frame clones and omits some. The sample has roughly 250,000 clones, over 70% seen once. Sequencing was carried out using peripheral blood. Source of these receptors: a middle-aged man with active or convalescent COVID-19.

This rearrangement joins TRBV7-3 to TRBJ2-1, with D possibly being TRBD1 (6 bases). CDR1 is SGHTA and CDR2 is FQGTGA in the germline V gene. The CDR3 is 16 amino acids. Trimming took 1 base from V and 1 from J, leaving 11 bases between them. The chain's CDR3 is CASSLKSTGSYNEQFF. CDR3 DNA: TGTGCCAGCAGCTTAAAATCGACAGGTTCCTACAATGAGCAGTTCTTC. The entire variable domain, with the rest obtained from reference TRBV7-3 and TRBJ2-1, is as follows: GAGVSQTPSNKVTEKGKYVELRCDPISGHTALYWYRQSLGQGPEFLIYFQGTGAADDSGLPNDRFFAVRPEGSVSTLKIQRTERGDSAVYLCASSLKSTGSYNEQFFGPGTRLTVL.

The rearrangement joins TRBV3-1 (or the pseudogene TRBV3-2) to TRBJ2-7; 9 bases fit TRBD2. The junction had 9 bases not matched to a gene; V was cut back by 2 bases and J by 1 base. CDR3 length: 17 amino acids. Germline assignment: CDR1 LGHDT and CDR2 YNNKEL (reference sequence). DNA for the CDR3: TGTGCCAGCAGCCAACTCCAGAGCGGGAGGCTTTCCTACGAGCAGTACTTC. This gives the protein CASSQLQSGRLSYEQYF.

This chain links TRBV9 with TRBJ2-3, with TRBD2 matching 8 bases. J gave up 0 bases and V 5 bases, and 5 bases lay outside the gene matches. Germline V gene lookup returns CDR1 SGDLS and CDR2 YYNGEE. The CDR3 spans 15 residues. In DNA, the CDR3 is TGTGCCAGCAGTATAGCGGGAACTAGCACAGATACGCAGTATTTT. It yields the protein CASSIAGTSTDTQYF.

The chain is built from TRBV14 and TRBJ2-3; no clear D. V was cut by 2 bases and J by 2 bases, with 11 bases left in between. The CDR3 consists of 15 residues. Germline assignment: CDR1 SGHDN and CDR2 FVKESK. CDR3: CASSQFEADTDTQYF. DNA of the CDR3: TGTGCCAGCAGCCAATTTGAGGCGGACACAGATACGCAGTATTTT.

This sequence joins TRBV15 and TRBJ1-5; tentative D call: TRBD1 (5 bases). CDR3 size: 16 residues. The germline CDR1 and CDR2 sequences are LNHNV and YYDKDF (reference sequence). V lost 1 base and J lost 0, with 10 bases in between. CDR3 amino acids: CATSRVSRGSNQPQHF. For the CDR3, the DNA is TGTGCCACCAGCAGAGTATCAAGGGGTAGCAATCAGCCCCAGCATTTT.

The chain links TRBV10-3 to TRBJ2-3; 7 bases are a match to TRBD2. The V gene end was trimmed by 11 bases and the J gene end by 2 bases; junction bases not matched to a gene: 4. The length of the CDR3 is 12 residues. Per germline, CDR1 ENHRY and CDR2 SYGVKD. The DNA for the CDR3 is TGTGCCGTGGCGGGGGACACAGATACGCAGTATTTT. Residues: CAVAGDTDTQYF.